These 15 T cell receptor beta chains came from one sample sequenced in a study of T cell responses to AZD1222 COVID-19 vaccine. Generated by immunoSEQ multiplex PCR, the TCRdb table keeps only in-frame clones and is missing some. Here the sample spans tens of thousands of clones, about 88% being singletons. The sequencing here drew on peripheral blood, taken on day 0 of AZD1222 vaccination. Every receptor here comes from an adult in good health.

This chain joins TRBV28 and TRBJ2-2; D possibly corresponds to TRBD2 (6 bases). V was trimmed by 4 bases and J by 6 bases, leaving 18 bases between them. The CDR3 is 16 amino acids. Germline-derived CDR1 and CDR2 are MDHEN and SYDVKM. The CDR3 sequence: CASSSGLLSFAGELFF. The CDR3 DNA follows: TGTGCCAGCAGTTCGGGACTTCTCTCATTCGCCGGGGAGCTGTTTTTT. The full variable domain, completed using reference TRBV28 and TRBJ2-2, is DVKVTQSSRYLVKRTGEKVFLECVQDMDHENMFWYRQDPGLGLRLIYFSYDVKMKEKGDIPEGYSVSREKKERFSLILESASTNQTSMYLCASSSGLLSFAGELFFGEGSRLTVL.

Details on this clone: A far larger clone is just one base off, so this is likely a read error. V gene TRBV3-1 (or the pseudogene TRBV3-2) combines with J gene TRBJ1-3; no clear D gene. This CDR3 region has 11 residues. Trimming removed 4 bases at V and 3 bases at J, with 1 base between. Germline CDR1 LGHDT, CDR2 YNNKEL (reference sequence). This CDR3 is CASSLGNTIYF. The CDR3 DNA sequence: TGTGCCAGCAGCCTTGGAAACACCATATATTTT.

This clone has a handful of counts. The chain has TRBV19 and TRBJ2-7; D gene ambiguous. The CDR3 is 14 amino acids. Deletions cut 2 bases from V and 3 bases from J, with 11 bases between. The germline CDR1 and CDR2 sequences are LNHDA and SQIVND (reference sequence). CDR3 sequence reads: CASSIRQVDYEQYF. The DNA of the CDR3 is TGTGCCAGTAGTATAAGGCAGGTTGACTACGAGCAGTACTTC.

V gene TRBV9 combines with J gene TRBJ2-7; 10 bases fit TRBD2. Germline CDR1 reads SGDLS; CDR2 reads YYNGEE. V trimming: 0 bases; J trimming: 7 bases; junction bases outside the gene matches: 7. The CDR3 extends over 15 amino acids. The CDR3 is CASSVGAGGPGEQYF. CDR3 coding DNA: TGTGCCAGCAGCGTAGGAGCGGGAGGGCCTGGAGAGCAGTACTTC.

The chain couples TRBV5-1 to TRBJ1-2; maybe TRBD1 (5 bases). The germline V gene has CDR1 SGHRS and CDR2 YFSETQ. The CDR3 has 13 residues. Trimming stripped 2 bases from V and 4 bases from J, with 9 bases between. The CDR3 is CASSLPGAYGYTF. The DNA for the CDR3 is TGCGCCAGCAGCTTACCCGGGGCCTATGGCTACACCTTC.

The chain is built from TRBV14 and TRBJ2-7, with D uncertain. The CDR3 length is 16 residues. Trimming pared 0 bases from V and 0 bases from J, leaving 12 bases between. Looked up from germline, CDR1 is SGHDN and CDR2 is FVKESK. For the CDR3, the DNA is TGTGCCAGCAGCCAAGATGGTGTACAGACCTCCTACGAGCAGTACTTC. Protein sequence: CASSQDGVQTSYEQYF.

This rearrangement joins TRBV24-1 to TRBJ1-5, with 10 nucleotides matching TRBD1. Trimming at V came to 5 bases and at J to 0 bases, leaving 6 bases not matched to a gene. Germline CDR1 KGHDR, CDR2 SFDVKD. This CDR3 is built from 17 residues. The CDR3 DNA follows: TGTGCCACCAGTGGCGGACAGGGGGTCGGTAGCAATCAGCCCCAGCATTTT. Translating it yields CATSGGQGVGSNQPQHF.

This chain links TRBV7-2 with TRBJ1-2; 10 nucleotides align to TRBD1. With 5 bases clipped from V and 7 bases from J, the junction kept 4 bases outside the gene matches. Germline CDR1 and CDR2: SGHTA and FQGNSA. The CDR3 has 13 residues. The CDR3 coding sequence is TGTGCCAGCAGCCAGGGACAGGGGTCTGGCTACACCTTC. Translating gives CASSQGQGSGYTF.

The V and J genes are TRBV19 and TRBJ2-5; the match to TRBD2 covers 10 bases. This CDR3 is built from 16 residues. J was trimmed by 4 bases and V by 3 bases; bases with no gene match: 8. Germline CDR1 LNHDA, CDR2 SQIVND (reference sequence). This CDR3 is CASSILLAGAGETQYF. As DNA, the CDR3 is TGTGCCAGTAGTATTCTTCTAGCGGGAGCGGGAGAGACCCAGTACTTC.

The V and J genes are TRBV28 and TRBJ2-5; no firm D call. Trimming took 2 bases from V and 1 from J, leaving 8 bases between them. CDR3 size: 14 residues. CDR1 and CDR2 from the germline V gene are MDHEN and SYDVKM. Written as DNA, the CDR3 is TGTGCCAGCAGTTTAGTAGCCATCCAAGAGACCCAGTACTTC. It codes for CASSLVAIQETQYF.

CDR3 sequence (DNA): TGTGCCAGCAGAAGAGAAGGAGATCAGCCCCAGCATTTT. It translates to CASRREGDQPQHF. V usage is TRBV6-5 and J usage is TRBJ1-5, with no clear D. The V end was cut by 6 bases, the J end by 5 bases, with 11 bases between. Germline CDR1 MNHEY, CDR2 SVGAGI. CDR3 size: 13 residues.

The V and J genes are TRBV12-3 or TRBV12-4 and TRBJ1-1; D call uncertain. CDR3 length: 12 residues. V lost 3 bases and J 6 bases, leaving 8 bases between the germline ends. The CDR3 here is CASSLFGAEAFF. The CDR3 DNA follows: TGTGCCAGCAGTTTGTTCGGGGCTGAAGCTTTCTTT.

The rearrangement uses TRBV9 and TRBJ1-2; possible D gene TRBD1, 5 bases. Germline-derived CDR1 and CDR2 are SGDLS and YYNGEE. Trimming left V 4 bases short and J 6 bases short, with 16 bases between. The CDR3 consists of 14 residues. CDR3 DNA sequence: TGTGCCAGCAGCCCACAGGAGTATTGGGATGGCTACACCTTC. Its protein is CASSPQEYWDGYTF.

This chain uses TRBV10-3 with TRBJ2-7, with D perhaps TRBD2 (5 bases). V lost 1 base and J lost 0, with 7 bases in between. This CDR3 is built from 14 residues. Germline assignment: CDR1 ENHRY and CDR2 SYGVKD. CDR3 DNA: TGTGCCATCAGTGAGTGGACTGGCTCCTACGAGCAGTACTTC. This translates into CAISEWTGSYEQYF.

The rearrangement joins TRBV3-1 (or the pseudogene TRBV3-2) to TRBJ1-1, with D perhaps TRBD1 (5 bases). Germline V gene lookup returns CDR1 LGHDT and CDR2 YNNKEL (reference sequence). This CDR3 has 13 residues. V lost 8 bases to trimming and J lost 5 bases, with 15 bases between them. The CDR3 DNA is TGTGCCAGCGTCGGCGGGGGAGGAACTGAAGCTTTCTTT. Residues: CASVGGGGTEAFF.